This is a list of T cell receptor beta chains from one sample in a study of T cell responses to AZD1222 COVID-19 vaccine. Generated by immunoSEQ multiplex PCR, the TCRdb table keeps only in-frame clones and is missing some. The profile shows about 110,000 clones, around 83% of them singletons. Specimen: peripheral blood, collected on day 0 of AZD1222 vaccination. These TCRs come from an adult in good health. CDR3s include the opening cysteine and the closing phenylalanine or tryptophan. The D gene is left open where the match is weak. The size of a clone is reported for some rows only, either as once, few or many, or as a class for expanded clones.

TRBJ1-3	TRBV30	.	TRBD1	CAWSEQGGFGNTIYF
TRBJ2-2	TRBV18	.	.	CASSPQPENTGELFF
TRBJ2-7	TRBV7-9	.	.	CASSLGQRSSYEQYF
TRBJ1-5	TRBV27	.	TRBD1	CASSDRVHQPQHF
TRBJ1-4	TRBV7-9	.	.	CASSLGGTTNEKLFF
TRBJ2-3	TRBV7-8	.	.	CASSLSRFLTDTQYF
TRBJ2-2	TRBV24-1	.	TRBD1	CATSEPRTGNTGELFF
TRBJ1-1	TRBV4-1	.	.	CASSHTTSRGAFF
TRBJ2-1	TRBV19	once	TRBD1	CASSIAGTGPYNEQFF
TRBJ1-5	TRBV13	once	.	CASSLGWGNQPQHF
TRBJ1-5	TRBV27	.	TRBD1	CASSRQGMDQPQHF
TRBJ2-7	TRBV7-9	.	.	CASSQPGGEQYF
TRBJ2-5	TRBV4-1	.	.	CASSQGLGGQETQYF
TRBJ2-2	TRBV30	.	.	CAWSRGSTGELFF
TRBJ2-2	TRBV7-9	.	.	CASSLTPATNTGELFF
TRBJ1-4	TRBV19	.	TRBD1	CASRPGGAGEKLFF
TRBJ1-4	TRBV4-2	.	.	CASSQDEIRPGRGTNEKLFF
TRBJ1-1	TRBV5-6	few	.	CASSLASTEAFF
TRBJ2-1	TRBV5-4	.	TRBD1	CASSFGAQGAPNEQFF
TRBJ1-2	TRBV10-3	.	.	CAIRGTTEDYGYTF
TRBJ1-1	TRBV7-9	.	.	CASSSAAGQPNILAFF
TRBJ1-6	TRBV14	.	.	CASSPQGIISSYNSPLHF
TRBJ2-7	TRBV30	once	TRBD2	CAWTQWGTSGAYEQYF
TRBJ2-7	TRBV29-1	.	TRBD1	CSVQGQGAHEQYF
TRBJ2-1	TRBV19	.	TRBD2	CASSATGGGGNEQFF
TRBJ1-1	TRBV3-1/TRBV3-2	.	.	CASSQDQGWTEAFF